Listed below are T cell receptor beta chains from one sample, sequenced in a study of radiation and T cells in renal cell carcinoma. Clones were read by immunoSEQ multiplex PCR, and TCRdb kept only the in-frame ones, dropping some. Here the sample spans some 130,000 clones, 80% to 90% being singletons. The source was blood, collected from a patient whose treatment included radiotherapy and nephrectomy. The receptors stem from a woman in her sixties or seventies with renal cell carcinoma. CDR3s include the opening cysteine and the closing phenylalanine or tryptophan. The D gene is left open where the match is weak. Rows may omit the clone size; those that give it use once, few, many or a size class.

>TRBJ1-5|TRBV25-1|TRBD1|NA
CASSRGGQDNQPQHF
TGTGCCAGCAGTCGGGGGGGACAGGACAATCAGCCCCAGCATTTT
>TRBJ2-7|TRBV18|NA|NA
CASSLQGRSDEQYF
TGTGCCAGCTCTCTTCAGGGTCGCTCAGACGAGCAGTACTTC
>TRBJ2-7|TRBV5-5|NA|NA
CASSLGLRREVGYEQYF
TGTGCCAGCAGCTTGGGATTAAGGAGGGAAGTTGGCTACGAGCAGTACTTC
>TRBJ1-4|TRBV7-9|NA|NA
CASSPGGNEKLFF
TGTGCCAGCAGCCCCGGGGGGAATGAAAAACTGTTTTTT
>TRBJ2-1|TRBV15|TRBD2|few
CATSRDRSGTNNEQFF
TGTGCCACCAGCAGGGACCGTAGCGGGACCAACAATGAGCAGTTCTTC
>TRBJ1-1|TRBV7-3|TRBD1|NA
CAGSVTGTGGTEAFF
TGTGCCGGCAGTGTTACCGGGACAGGGGGCACTGAAGCTTTCTTT
>TRBJ1-2|TRBV5-1|NA|once
CASSSQPGYGYTF
TGCGCCAGCAGCTCCCAACCGGGATATGGCTACACCTTC
>TRBJ1-2|TRBV6-1|NA|NA
CASTETAYGYTF
TGTGCCAGCACGGAGACGGCCTATGGCTACACCTTC
>TRBJ1-1|TRBV5-1|NA|few
CASSLEVPENTEAFF
TGCGCCAGCAGCTTGGAAGTACCGGAAAACACTGAAGCTTTCTTT
>TRBJ1-1|TRBV5-1|NA|NA
CASSSTEVNTEAFF
TGCGCCAGCAGCTCCACAGAGGTGAACACTGAAGCTTTCTTT
>TRBJ1-1|TRBV5-1|NA|NA
CASSLDRVNTEAFF
TGCGCCAGCAGCTTGGACAGGGTGAACACTGAAGCTTTCTTT
>TRBJ2-2|TRBV30|NA|NA
CAWKEDNTGELFF
TGTGCCTGGAAGGAAGATAACACCGGGGAGCTGTTTTTT
>TRBJ1-1|TRBV5-1|NA|once
CASSQPHAGTEAFF
TGCGCCAGCAGCCAGCCCCACGCGGGGACTGAAGCTTTCTTT
>TRBJ1-2|TRBV30|TRBD1|NA
CAWSARPGQTKSNYGYTF
TGTGCCTGGAGTGCCCGACCGGGACAGACAAAATCTAACTATGGCTACACCTTC
>TRBJ2-2|TRBV11-2|NA|once
CASRPQAGLGTGELFF
TGTGCCAGCAGGCCCCAGGCCGGGCTCGGGACCGGGGAGCTGTTTTTT
>TRBJ2-4|TRBV4-3|NA|NA
CASSQELAKNIQYF
TGCGCCAGCAGCCAGGAATTAGCCAAAAACATTCAGTACTTC
>TRBJ2-7|TRBV2|NA|once
CASSDLGLSSYEQYF
TGTGCCAGCAGTGATCTTGGGCTAAGCTCCTACGAGCAGTACTTC
>TRBJ2-1|TRBV7-9|NA|NA
CASSLAVEQFF
TGTGCCAGCAGCTTAGCGGTTGAGCAGTTCTTC
>TRBJ2-1|TRBV5-4|NA|NA
CASSRGHVNEQFF
TGTGCCAGCAGCCGGGGACATGTCAATGAGCAGTTCTTC
>TRBJ1-5|TRBV29-1|NA|few
CSGSGGTGQPQHF
TGCAGCGGCAGCGGGGGAACGGGGCAGCCCCAGCATTTT
>TRBJ2-7|TRBV27|NA|NA
CASSLVMSRRGQPYEQYF
TGTGCCAGCAGTTTGGTCATGAGTAGGAGGGGACAGCCCTACGAGCAGTACTTC
>TRBJ2-2|TRBV9|TRBD1|NA
CASSVNDRVAGELFF
TGTGCCAGCAGCGTAAATGACAGGGTGGCCGGGGAGCTGTTTTTT
>TRBJ2-1|TRBV19|NA|NA
CASSSRTRDEQFF
TGTGCCAGTAGTTCCCGGACGCGGGATGAGCAGTTCTTC
>TRBJ2-7|TRBV5-5|NA|NA
CASSLGHYEQYF
TGTGCCAGCAGCTTGGGTCACTACGAGCAGTACTTC
>TRBJ2-3|TRBV7-3|NA|NA
CASSMPQGTVSTDTQYF
TGTGCCAGCAGCATGCCCCAGGGGACGGTCAGCACAGATACGCAGTATTTT
>TRBJ2-5|TRBV7-8|TRBD2|NA
CASSTGLAGAETQYF
TGTGCCAGCAGCACTGGACTAGCGGGAGCGGAGACCCAGTACTTC
>TRBJ2-1|TRBV5-5|NA|NA
CASSLAPGEYNEQFF
TGTGCCAGCAGCTTGGCCCCAGGGGAATACAATGAGCAGTTCTTC